The clone carrying this TCR beta chain was counted between two and nine times. What it binds is not known. This CDR3 spans 14 amino acids. The germline gives CDR1 MRHNA, CDR2 SNTAGT. Losses at the gene ends were 6 bases for V and 5 bases for J; bases not matched to a gene: 9. Time point meaning: pre-sensitization, week 0. The treatment here: therapeutic diphenylcyclopropenone sensitization with weekly scalp DPC. Sequencing started from total RNA isolated from unfractionated whole blood. These data are taken from a study of human T cells and chemical hapten exposure. Each CDR3 protein is one row after TCRdb ran MiXCR on the RACE reads. The sample holds 120,000 or so distinct CDR3 sequences, approximately 12% seen once. Notes on the study in general: Correlating positively with patch test score were the PT1 expanded TCR counts. High-frequency TCRs, those above 1 in 1000, stayed the same after DPC sensitization. There was alopecia in the donors, so their immune response may differ from that of healthy people.

Sequenced here: whole blood, sampled in connection with sensitization to the hapten diphenylcyclopropenone (DPC). The V and J genes are TRBV6-4 and TRBJ1-1, with 7 bases identical to TRBD1. The TCR sequence derives from a woman under 30 with alopecia areata. Some clones in this sample may be carry-over from other donors' samples. The CDR3 protein is CASREQGMSTEAFF. CDR3 sequence (DNA): TGTGCCAGCAGGGAACAGGGGATGAGTACTGAAGCTTTCTTT.